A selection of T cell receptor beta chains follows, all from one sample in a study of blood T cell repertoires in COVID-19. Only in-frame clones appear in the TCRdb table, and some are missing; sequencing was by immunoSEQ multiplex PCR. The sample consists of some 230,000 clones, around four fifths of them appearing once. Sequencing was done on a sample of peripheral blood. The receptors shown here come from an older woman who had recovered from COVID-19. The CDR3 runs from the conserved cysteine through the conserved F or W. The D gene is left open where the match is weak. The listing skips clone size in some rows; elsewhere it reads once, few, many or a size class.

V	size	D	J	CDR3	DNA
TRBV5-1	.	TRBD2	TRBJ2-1	CASSLGRGGLYNEQFF	TGCGCCAGCAGCTTGGGGCGGGGGGGCCTCTACAATGAGCAGTTCTTC
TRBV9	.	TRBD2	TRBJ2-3	CASSRSGGTPDTQYF	TGTGCCAGCAGTCGAAGCGGGGGGACCCCAGATACGCAGTATTTT
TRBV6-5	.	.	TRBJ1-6	CASSYATNSPLHF	TGTGCCAGCAGTTACGCGACAAATTCACCCCTCCACTTT
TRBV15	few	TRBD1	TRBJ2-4	CATSREGQTKNIQYF	TGTGCCACCAGCAGAGAGGGACAGACTAAAAACATTCAGTACTTC
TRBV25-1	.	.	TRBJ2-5	CASSEYQGGETQYF	TGTGCCAGCAGTGAATATCAAGGGGGAGAGACCCAGTACTTC
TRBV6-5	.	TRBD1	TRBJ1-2	CASSRQGAYGYTF	TGTGCCAGCAGTCGACAGGGAGCCTATGGCTACACCTTC
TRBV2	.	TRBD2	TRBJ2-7	CASILTSGIYEQYF	TGTGCCAGCATCCTGACTAGCGGTATATACGAGCAGTACTTC
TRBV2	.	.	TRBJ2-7	CASRLGDTYSYEQYF	TGTGCCAGCAGACTCGGGGACACCTATTCCTACGAGCAGTACTTC
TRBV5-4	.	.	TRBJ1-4	CASSYGGISSTNEKLFF	TGTGCCAGCAGCTACGGCGGGATCTCAAGTACTAATGAAAAACTGTTTTTT
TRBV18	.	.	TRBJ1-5	CASSPQQDLNQPQHF	TGTGCCAGCTCACCACAACAGGACCTCAATCAGCCCCAGCATTTT
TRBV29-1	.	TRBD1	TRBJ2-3	CSVQSQTGPADTQYF	TGCAGCGTCCAATCCCAGACAGGGCCCGCAGATACGCAGTATTTT
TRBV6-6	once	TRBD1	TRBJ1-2	CASSRGTGAMGPRDGYTF	TGTGCCAGCAGCCGAGGAACAGGGGCTATGGGACCTAGGGATGGCTACACCTTC
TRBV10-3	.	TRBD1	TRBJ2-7	CAISPRDSSYEQYF	TGTGCCATCAGTCCCCGGGACAGTTCCTACGAGCAGTACTTC
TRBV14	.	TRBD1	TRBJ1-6	CASSQVGQGGSYNSPLHF	TGTGCCAGCAGCCAGGTAGGACAGGGGGGCTCCTATAATTCACCCCTCCACTTT
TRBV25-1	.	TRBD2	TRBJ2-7	CASSEYRAGPREQYF	TGTGCCAGCAGTGAATACAGAGCGGGGCCGCGGGAGCAGTACTTC
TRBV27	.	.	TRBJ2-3	CASSLTRLHTQYF	TGTGCCAGCAGCCTTACTAGGTTGCATACGCAGTATTTT
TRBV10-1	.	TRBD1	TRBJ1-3	CASSLTGGALGNTIYF	TGCGCCAGCAGCCTGACAGGGGGCGCACTTGGAAACACCATATATTTT
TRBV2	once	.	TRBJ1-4	CASGSIHEKLFF	TGTGCCAGCGGCTCCATTCATGAAAAACTGTTTTTT
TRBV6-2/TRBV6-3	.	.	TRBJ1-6	CASSPPHYNSPLHF	TGTGCCAGCAGCCCCCCCCACTATAATTCACCCCTCCACTTT
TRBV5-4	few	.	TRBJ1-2	CASSPGAPPHGYTF	TGTGCCAGCAGCCCTGGGGCGCCACCTCATGGCTACACCTTC
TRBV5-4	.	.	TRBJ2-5	CASSLQEQETQYF	TGTGCCAGCAGCTTGCAAGAGCAAGAGACCCAGTACTTC
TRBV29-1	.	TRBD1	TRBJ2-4	CSVETGGDIQYF	TGCAGCGTTGAAACAGGGGGAGACATTCAGTACTTC
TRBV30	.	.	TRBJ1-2	CAWSSGTHYGYTF	TGTGCCTGGAGTTCAGGGACACATTATGGCTACACCTTC
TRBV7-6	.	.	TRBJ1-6	CASSSDGVGYNSPLHF	TGTGCCAGCAGCAGCGACGGCGTAGGCTATAATTCACCCCTCCACTTT
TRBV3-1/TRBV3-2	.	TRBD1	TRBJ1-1	CASSSGTVGEAFF	TGTGCCAGCAGCTCAGGGACAGTTGGTGAAGCTTTCTTT
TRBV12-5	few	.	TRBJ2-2	CASGPVRAGELFF	TGTGCTAGTGGTCCCGTACGGGCCGGGGAGCTGTTTTTT
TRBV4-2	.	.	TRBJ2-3	CASSHPLPAASTDTQYF	TGTGCCAGCAGCCACCCCCTTCCAGCGGCCAGCACAGATACGCAGTATTTT
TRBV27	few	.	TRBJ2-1	CASSFLPRGASYNEQFF	TGTGCCAGCAGTTTCCTCCCCCGGGGGGCGTCCTACAATGAGCAGTTCTTC
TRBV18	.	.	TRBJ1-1	CASSLNAGRVGTEAFF	TGTGCCAGCTCACTTAATGCAGGGAGGGTTGGGACTGAAGCTTTCTTT
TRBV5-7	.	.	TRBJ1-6	CASSLAMSHSPLHF	TGTGCCAGCAGCTTGGCCATGTCCCATTCACCCCTCCACTTT
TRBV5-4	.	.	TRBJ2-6	CASSRAIDRLSGANVLTF	TGTGCCAGCAGCAGAGCCATTGACAGACTCTCTGGGGCCAACGTCCTGACTTTC
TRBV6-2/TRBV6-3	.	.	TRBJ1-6	CASSYRASSRDSPLHF	TGTGCCAGCAGTTACCGTGCCTCATCACGGGATTCACCCCTCCACTTT
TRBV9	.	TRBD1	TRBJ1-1	CASSFRTGANTEAFF	TGTGCCAGCAGCTTCCGGACAGGGGCGAACACTGAAGCTTTCTTT
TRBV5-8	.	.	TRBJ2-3	CASSLVGVGDTQYF	TGTGCCAGCAGCTTGGTCGGGGTCGGAGATACGCAGTATTTT
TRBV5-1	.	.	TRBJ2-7	CASSLWAGSSYEQYF	TGCGCCAGCAGCTTGTGGGCGGGGAGCTCCTACGAGCAGTACTTC
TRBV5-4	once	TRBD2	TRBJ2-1	CASSFILAGNYNEQFF	TGTGCCAGCAGTTTTATACTAGCGGGGAACTACAATGAGCAGTTCTTC
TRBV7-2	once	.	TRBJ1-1	CASSLRRGTEAFF	TGTGCCAGCAGCTTAAGGAGGGGCACTGAAGCTTTCTTT
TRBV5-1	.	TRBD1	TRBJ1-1	CASSIETGARAFF	TGCGCCAGCAGCATAGAAACAGGGGCGAGAGCTTTCTTT
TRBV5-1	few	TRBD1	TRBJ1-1	CASGETGGLEGTEAFF	TGCGCCAGCGGAGAGACAGGGGGCCTCGAGGGCACTGAAGCTTTCTTT
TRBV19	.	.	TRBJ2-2	CASSTLAGELFF	TGTGCCAGTAGTACTCTAGCGGGGGAGCTGTTTTTT
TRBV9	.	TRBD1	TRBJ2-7	CASSVGTGLNEQYF	TGTGCCAGCAGCGTCGGGACAGGGCTGAACGAGCAGTACTTC
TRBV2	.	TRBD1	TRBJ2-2	CASSRQGASHGELFF	TGTGCCAGCAGTAGACAGGGGGCGTCGCACGGGGAGCTGTTTTTT
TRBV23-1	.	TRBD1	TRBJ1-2	CASTGQGCGYTF	TGCGCCAGCACCGGACAGGGATGTGGCTACACCTTC
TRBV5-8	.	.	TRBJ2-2	CASSLRTAFSGELFF	TGTGCCAGCAGCTTACGGACAGCATTTTCCGGGGAGCTGTTTTTT
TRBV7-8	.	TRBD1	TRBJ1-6	CASSARDSLNSPLHF	TGTGCCAGCAGCGCCCGGGACAGTCTCAATTCACCCCTCCACTTT
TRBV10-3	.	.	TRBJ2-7	CAISESTVYEQYF	TGTGCCATCAGTGAGTCTACGGTCTACGAGCAGTACTTC
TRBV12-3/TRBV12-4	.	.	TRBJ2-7	CASSLRDSYEQYF	TGTGCCAGCAGTCTGCGGGACTCCTACGAGCAGTACTTC
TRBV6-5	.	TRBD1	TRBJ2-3	CASRSGQGTDTQYF	TGTGCCAGCAGATCCGGACAGGGCACAGATACGCAGTATTTT
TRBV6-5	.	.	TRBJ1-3	CASSFQGIPGNTIYF	TGTGCCAGCAGTTTTCAGGGGATCCCTGGAAACACCATATATTTT
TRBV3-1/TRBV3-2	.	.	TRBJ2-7	CASSQAGVPRHF	TGTGCCAGCAGCCAAGCGGGAGTACCCCGCCACTTC
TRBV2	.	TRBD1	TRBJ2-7	CASMGTDSFEQYF	TGTGCCAGCATGGGGACAGACAGTTTCGAGCAGTACTTC
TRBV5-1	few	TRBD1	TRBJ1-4	CASSLWTGESNEKLFF	TGCGCCAGCAGCCTCTGGACAGGGGAATCTAATGAAAAACTGTTTTTT
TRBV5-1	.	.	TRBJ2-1	CASSLGVLAGDINEQFF	TGCGCCAGCAGCTTGGGAGTTCTGGCGGGGGACATAAATGAGCAGTTCTTC
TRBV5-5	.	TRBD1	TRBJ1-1	CASSRAGGSGTEAFF	TGTGCCAGCAGCCGAGCAGGGGGCTCTGGGACTGAAGCTTTCTTT
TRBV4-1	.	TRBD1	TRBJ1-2	CASSQEVQGARGYTF	TGCGCCAGCAGCCAAGAAGTACAGGGGGCGCGAGGCTACACCTTC